The entry that follows covers one T cell receptor beta chain sequence. These data are taken from a study of blood T cell repertoires in COVID-19. Looking at the study overall: Samples of COVID-19 (acute and convalescent) were obtained from the United States, Italy and Spain. Sample material is recorded as cDNA or gDNA derived from T cells, B-cell-depleted T cells, or PBMCs.

The CDR3 extends over 14 amino acids. J gave up 7 bases and V 4 bases, and 4 bases lay outside the gene matches. CDR1 and CDR2 from the germline V gene are SGHRS and YFSETQ. Per the original data handling: Reference gene primers were amplified, and this amplification served to estimate nucleated cell counts. TCRdb's copy holds only in-frame clones and misses some; the assay was immunoSEQ multiplex PCR. That table gives V, J and clone size, and the DNA gave D and trimming. The sample records 150,000 or so clones, 90% to 95% being singletons. Sequenced: peripheral blood. The TCR originated in a man between 50 and 59 years old with acute or convalescent COVID-19. The chain couples TRBV5-1 to TRBJ2-3, with TRBD1 matching over 12 bases. The CDR3 sequence is CASSRGQGANTQYF. DNA of the CDR3: TGCGCCAGCAGCCGGGGACAGGGGGCTAATACGCAGTATTTT. Looking up the rest from reference TRBV5-1 and TRBJ2-3 gives the full variable domain: KAGVTQTPRYLIKTRGQQVTLSCSPISGHRSVSWYQQTPGQGLQFLFEYFSETQRNKGNFPGRFSGRQFSNSRSEMNVSTLELGDSALYLCASSRGQGANTQYFGPGTRLTVL.